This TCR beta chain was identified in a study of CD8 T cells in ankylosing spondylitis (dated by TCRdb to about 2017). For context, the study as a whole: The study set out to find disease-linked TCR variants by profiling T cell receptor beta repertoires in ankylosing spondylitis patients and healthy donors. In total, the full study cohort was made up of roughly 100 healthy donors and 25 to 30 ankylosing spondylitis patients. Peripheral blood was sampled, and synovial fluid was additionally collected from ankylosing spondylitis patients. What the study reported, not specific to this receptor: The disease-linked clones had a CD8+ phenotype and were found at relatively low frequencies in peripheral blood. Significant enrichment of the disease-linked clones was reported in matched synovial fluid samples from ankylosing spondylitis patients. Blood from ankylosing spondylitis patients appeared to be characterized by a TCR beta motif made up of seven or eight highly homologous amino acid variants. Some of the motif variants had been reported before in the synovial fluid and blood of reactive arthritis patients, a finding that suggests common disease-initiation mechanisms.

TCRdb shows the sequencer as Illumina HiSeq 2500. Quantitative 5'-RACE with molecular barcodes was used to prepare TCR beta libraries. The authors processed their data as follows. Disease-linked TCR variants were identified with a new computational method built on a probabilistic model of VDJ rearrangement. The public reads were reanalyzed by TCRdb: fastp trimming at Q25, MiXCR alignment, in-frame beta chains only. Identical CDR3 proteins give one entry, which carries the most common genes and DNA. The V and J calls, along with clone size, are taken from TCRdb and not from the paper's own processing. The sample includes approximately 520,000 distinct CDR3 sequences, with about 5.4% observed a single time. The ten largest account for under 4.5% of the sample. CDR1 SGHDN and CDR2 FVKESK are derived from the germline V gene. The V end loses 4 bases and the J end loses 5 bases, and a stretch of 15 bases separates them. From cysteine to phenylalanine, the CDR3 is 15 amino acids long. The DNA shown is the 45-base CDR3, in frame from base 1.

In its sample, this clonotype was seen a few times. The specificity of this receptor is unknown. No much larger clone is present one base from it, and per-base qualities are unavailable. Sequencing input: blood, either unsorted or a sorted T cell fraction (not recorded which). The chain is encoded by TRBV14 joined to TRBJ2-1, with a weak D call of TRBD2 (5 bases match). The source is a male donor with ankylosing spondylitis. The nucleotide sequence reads TGTGCCAGCAGCCCGTGGAGGCGGCCCGACAATGAGCAGTTCTTC. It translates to CASSPWRRPDNEQFF.